This is a list of T cell receptor beta chains from one sample in a study of blood T cell repertoires in COVID-19. Sequencing used immunoSEQ multiplex PCR; TCRdb keeps in-frame clones, though not all of them. Here the sample spans approximately 210,000 clones, around 82% being singletons. The sequencing input was peripheral blood. The receptors stem from a woman in her thirties or forties with acute or convalescent COVID-19. CDR3s include the opening cysteine and the closing phenylalanine or tryptophan. Fields, in order: V gene, clone size, J gene, D gene, CDR3 DNA, CDR3 protein. The D gene is left open where the match is weak. The size entry is marked missing in some rows and otherwise reads once, few, many or a size class.

v_gene: TRBV2
abundance: once
j_gene: TRBJ2-1
d_gene: TRBD2
CDR3nt: TGTGCCAGCAGTGCCGGGGGGAGCTCCTACAATGAGCAGTTCTTC
CDR3aa: CASSAGGSSYNEQFF

v_gene: TRBV19
abundance: NA
j_gene: TRBJ2-1
d_gene: TRBD2
CDR3nt: TGTGCCAGTAGTATAGGGACTAGCGGGATCTCCTACAATGAGCAGTTCTTC
CDR3aa: CASSIGTSGISYNEQFF

v_gene: TRBV10-1
abundance: NA
j_gene: TRBJ2-7
d_gene: NA
CDR3nt: TGCGCCAGTGCGGATTCGGACGAGCAGTACTTC
CDR3aa: CASADSDEQYF

v_gene: TRBV2
abundance: NA
j_gene: TRBJ2-1
d_gene: NA
CDR3nt: TGTGCCAGCTCCTATTCCGGTGAGCAGTTCTTC
CDR3aa: CASSYSGEQFF

v_gene: TRBV3-1/TRBV3-2
abundance: NA
j_gene: TRBJ2-3
d_gene: TRBD2
CDR3nt: TGTGCCAGCAGTCCGATAGCGGGGGGGCCCTCAGATACGCAGTATTTT
CDR3aa: CASSPIAGGPSDTQYF

v_gene: TRBV24-1
abundance: NA
j_gene: TRBJ1-2
d_gene: TRBD1
CDR3nt: TGTGCCACCAGTGTAACCGGGACAGGAAAAGCCCTTACCAAATACTATGGCTACACCTTC
CDR3aa: CATSVTGTGKALTKYYGYTF

v_gene: TRBV2
abundance: NA
j_gene: TRBJ1-2
d_gene: TRBD1
CDR3nt: TGTGCCAGCAGTTGGGACAGGGATTCGAGTGGCTATACCTTC
CDR3aa: CASSWDRDSSGYTF

v_gene: TRBV29-1
abundance: NA
j_gene: TRBJ1-3
d_gene: TRBD1
CDR3nt: TGCAGCGCTCAGGGGGCGATAGGCTCTGGAAACACCATATATTTT
CDR3aa: CSAQGAIGSGNTIYF

v_gene: TRBV5-4
abundance: NA
j_gene: TRBJ1-6
d_gene: TRBD1
CDR3nt: TGTGCCAGCAGCGGGCGGGAGACAGGGGATTCACCCCTCCACTTT
CDR3aa: CASSGRETGDSPLHF

v_gene: TRBV11-2
abundance: NA
j_gene: TRBJ2-7
d_gene: TRBD2
CDR3nt: TGTGCCAGCAGCTTAGATCCGGACGGGAGGATCTACGAGCAGTACTTC
CDR3aa: CASSLDPDGRIYEQYF

v_gene: TRBV5-1
abundance: NA
j_gene: TRBJ2-1
d_gene: NA
CDR3nt: TGCGCCAGCAGCTTGTTAGCGAGCTCCTACAATGAGCAGTTCTTC
CDR3aa: CASSLLASSYNEQFF